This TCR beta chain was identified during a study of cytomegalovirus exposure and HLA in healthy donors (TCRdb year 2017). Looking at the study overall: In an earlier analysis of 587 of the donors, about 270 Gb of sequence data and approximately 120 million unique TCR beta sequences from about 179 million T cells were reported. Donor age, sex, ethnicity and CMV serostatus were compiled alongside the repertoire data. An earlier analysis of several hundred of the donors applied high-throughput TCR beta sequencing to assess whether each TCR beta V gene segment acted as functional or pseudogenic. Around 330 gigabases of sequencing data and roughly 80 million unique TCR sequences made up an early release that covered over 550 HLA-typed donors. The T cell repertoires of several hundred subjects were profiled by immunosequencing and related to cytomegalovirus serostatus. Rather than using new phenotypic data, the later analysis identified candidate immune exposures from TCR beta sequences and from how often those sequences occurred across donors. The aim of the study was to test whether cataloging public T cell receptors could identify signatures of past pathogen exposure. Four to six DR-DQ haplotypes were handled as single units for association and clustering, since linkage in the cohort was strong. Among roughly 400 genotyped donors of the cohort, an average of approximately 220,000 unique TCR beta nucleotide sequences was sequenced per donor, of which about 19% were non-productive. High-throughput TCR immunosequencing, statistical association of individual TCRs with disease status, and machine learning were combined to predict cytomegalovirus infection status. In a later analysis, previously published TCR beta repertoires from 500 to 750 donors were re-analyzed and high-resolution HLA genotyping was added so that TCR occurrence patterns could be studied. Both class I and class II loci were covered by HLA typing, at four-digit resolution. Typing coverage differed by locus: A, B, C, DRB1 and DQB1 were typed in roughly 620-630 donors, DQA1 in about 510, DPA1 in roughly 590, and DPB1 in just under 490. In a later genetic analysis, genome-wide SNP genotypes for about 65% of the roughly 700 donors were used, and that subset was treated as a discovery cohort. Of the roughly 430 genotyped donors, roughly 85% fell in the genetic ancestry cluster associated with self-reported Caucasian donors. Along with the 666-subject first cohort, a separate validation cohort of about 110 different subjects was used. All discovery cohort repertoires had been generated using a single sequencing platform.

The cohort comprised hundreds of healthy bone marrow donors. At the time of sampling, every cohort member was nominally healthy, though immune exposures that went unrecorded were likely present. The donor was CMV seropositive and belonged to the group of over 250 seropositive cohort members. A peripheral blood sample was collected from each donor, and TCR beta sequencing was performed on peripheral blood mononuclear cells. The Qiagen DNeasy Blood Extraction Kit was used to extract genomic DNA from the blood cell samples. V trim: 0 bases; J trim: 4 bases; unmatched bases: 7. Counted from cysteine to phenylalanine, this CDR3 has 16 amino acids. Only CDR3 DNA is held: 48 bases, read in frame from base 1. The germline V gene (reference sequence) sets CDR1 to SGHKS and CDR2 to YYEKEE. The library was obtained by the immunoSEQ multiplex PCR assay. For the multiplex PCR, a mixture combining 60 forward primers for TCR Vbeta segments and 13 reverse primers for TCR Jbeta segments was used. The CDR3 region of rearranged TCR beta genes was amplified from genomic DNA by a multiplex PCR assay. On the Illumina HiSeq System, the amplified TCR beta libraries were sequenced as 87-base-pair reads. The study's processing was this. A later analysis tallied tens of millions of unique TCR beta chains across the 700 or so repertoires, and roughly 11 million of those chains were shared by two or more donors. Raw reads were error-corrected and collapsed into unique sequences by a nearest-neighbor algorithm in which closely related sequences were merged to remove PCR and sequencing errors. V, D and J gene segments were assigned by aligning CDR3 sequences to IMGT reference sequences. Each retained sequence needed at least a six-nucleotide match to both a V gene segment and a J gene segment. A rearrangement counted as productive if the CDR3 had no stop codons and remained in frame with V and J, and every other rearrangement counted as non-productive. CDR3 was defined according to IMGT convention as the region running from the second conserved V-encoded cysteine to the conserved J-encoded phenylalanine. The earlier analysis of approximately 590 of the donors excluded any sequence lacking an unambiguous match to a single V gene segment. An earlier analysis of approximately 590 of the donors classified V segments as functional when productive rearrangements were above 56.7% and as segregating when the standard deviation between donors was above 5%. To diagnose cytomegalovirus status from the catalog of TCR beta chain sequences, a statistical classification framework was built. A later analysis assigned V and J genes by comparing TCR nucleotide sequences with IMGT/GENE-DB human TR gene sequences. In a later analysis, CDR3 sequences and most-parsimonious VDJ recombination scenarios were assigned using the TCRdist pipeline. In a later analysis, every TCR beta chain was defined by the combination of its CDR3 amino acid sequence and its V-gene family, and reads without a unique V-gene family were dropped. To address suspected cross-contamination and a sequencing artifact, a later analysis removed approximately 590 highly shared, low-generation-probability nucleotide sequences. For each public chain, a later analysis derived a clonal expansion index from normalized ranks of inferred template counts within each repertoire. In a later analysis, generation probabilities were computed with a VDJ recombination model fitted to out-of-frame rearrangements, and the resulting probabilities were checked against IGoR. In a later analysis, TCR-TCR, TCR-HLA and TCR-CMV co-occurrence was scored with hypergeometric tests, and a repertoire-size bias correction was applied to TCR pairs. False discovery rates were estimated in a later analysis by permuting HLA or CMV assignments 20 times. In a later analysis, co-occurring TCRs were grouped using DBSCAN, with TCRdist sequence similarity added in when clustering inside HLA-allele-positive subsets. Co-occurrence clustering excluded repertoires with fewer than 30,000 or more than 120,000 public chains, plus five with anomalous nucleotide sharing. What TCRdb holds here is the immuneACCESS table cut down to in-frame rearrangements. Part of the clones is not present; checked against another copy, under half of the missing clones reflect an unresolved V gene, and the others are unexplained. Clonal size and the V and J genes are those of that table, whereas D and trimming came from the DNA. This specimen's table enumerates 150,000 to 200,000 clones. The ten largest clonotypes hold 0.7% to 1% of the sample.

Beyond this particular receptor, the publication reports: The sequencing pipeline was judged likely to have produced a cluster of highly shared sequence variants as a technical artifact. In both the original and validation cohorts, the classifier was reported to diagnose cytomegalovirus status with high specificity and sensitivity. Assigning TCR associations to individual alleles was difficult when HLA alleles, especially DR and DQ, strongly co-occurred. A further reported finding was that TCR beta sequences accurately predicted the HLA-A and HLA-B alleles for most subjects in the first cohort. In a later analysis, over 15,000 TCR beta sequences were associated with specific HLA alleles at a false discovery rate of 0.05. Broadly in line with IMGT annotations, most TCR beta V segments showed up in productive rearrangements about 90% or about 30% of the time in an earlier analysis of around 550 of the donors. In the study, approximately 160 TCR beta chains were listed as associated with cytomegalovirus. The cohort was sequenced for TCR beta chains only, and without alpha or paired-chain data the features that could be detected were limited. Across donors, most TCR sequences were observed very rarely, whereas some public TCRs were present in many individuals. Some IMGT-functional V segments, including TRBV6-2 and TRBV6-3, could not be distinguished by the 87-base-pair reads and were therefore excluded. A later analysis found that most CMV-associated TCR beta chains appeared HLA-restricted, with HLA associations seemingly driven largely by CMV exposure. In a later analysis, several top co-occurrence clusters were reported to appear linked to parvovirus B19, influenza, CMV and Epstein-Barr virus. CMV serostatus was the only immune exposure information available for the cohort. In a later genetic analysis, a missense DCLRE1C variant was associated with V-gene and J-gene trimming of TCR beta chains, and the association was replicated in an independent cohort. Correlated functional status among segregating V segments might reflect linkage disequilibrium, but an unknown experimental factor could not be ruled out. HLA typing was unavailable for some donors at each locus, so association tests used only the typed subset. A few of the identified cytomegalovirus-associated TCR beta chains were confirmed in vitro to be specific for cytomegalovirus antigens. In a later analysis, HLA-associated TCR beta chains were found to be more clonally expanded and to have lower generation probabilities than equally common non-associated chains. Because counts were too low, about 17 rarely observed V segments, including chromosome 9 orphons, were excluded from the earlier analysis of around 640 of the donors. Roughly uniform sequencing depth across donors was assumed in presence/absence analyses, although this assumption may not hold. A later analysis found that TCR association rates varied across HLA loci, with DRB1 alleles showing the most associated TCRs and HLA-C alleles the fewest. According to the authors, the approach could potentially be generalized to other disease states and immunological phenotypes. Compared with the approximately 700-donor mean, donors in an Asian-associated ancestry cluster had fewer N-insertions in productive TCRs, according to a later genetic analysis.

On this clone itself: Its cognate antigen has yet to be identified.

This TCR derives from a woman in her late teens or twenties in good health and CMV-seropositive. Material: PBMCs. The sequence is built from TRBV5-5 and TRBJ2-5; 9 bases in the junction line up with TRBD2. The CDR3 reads CASSLGPTAGGETQYF. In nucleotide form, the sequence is TGTGCCAGCAGCTTGGGTCCCACAGCGGGAGGAGAGACCCAGTACTTC.